This is a list of T cell receptor beta chains from one sample in a study of OX40 agonist ivuxolimab in advanced cancers. Assay: immunoSEQ multiplex PCR; the TCRdb copy retains only in-frame clones and omits some. The data show 65,000 to 100,000 clones, about 94% seen once. This specimen consisted of CD4+ or CD8+ T cells sorted from blood, obtained in a trial of the OX40 agonist ivuxolimab. The receptors were gathered from an adult with an advanced solid tumor such as melanoma, head and neck, liver or kidney cancer. CDR3s leave out the opening cysteine and the closing phenylalanine or tryptophan.

J gene | V gene | CDR3 protein
TRBJ1-1 | TRBV2 | ASSGQGGTEAF
TRBJ2-7 | TRBV4-3 | ASSQDRAGFEQY
TRBJ2-7 | TRBV9 | ASSPLLETYEQY
TRBJ1-5 | TRBV5-1 | ASSLEGGKPQH
TRBJ2-1 | TRBV5-4 | ASSLGVVSGGLRDEQF
TRBJ2-7 | TRBV27 | ASSLSTRGEQY
TRBJ2-1 | TRBV28 | ASSSRMGSYNEQF
TRBJ2-1 | TRBV13 | ASSPTMGRDTYNEQF
TRBJ2-7 | TRBV4-3 | ASSRLPRELAGGPQNEQY
TRBJ2-7 | TRBV19 | ASSPSGGASEQY
TRBJ2-7 | TRBV7-3 | ASSLVEWAGGAEQY
TRBJ2-3 | TRBV28 | ASSFLAGGGTDTQY
TRBJ2-7 | TRBV28 | ASNPGQYYSYEQY
TRBJ2-7 | TRBV5-4 | ASSLQGGEQY
TRBJ2-1 | TRBV7-2 | ASSLSPGQTWTEQF
TRBJ2-2 | TRBV5-1 | ASSLSTETGELF
. | TRBV28 | ASSFTETHEQY
TRBJ2-7 | TRBV9 | ASSPSTVYEQY
TRBJ1-4 | TRBV5-4 | ASSPGTGPYEKLF
TRBJ2-1 | TRBV7-9 | ASSLLTGLPQYEQF
TRBJ2-7 | TRBV2 | ASSEDRGTSFYEQY
TRBJ2-2 | TRBV7-2 | ASSPAGTGFFTGELF
TRBJ2-2 | TRBV29-1 | SVVSEVGPHGELF
TRBJ1-1 | TRBV7-9 | ASSASGAVTEAF
TRBJ2-3 | TRBV5-4 | ASSLAGGTNVDTQY
TRBJ2-5 | TRBV11-2 | ASQKITETQY
TRBJ1-5 | TRBV2 | ASSERVVNLSNQPQH
TRBJ1-2 | TRBV29-1 | SVGTVAT
TRBJ2-1 | TRBV11-2 | ASSPGSGQGDNEQF
TRBJ1-5 | TRBV30 | AWSRAGYQPQH
TRBJ1-2 | TRBV6-1 | AADRVYYGYT
TRBJ2-5 | TRBV30 | AWREHQETQY
TRBJ1-6 | TRBV27 | ASSGGNSPLH
TRBJ1-2 | TRBV11-2 | ASSLPVVNYGYT
TRBJ1-5 | TRBV4-3 | ASSQGVINQPQH
TRBJ1-2 | TRBV7-3 | ASSFFGRGVNYGYT
TRBJ2-1 | TRBV19 | ASSIRDPNNEQF
TRBJ2-3 | TRBV11-3 | ASKGDTDTQY
TRBJ2-3 | TRBV7-8 | ASSPEGVSIRDTQY
TRBJ2-7 | TRBV7-9 | ASSPSGPYEQY
TRBJ2-7 | TRBV5-4 | ASSALGEYEQY
TRBJ2-7 | TRBV7-9 | ASSSREEGGYEQY
TRBJ2-5 | TRBV4-3 | ASSQDRLLAGSETQY
TRBJ1-1 | TRBV7-9 | ASSLVLANTEAF
TRBJ2-7 | TRBV6-5 | ASSRTGGTYEQY
TRBJ1-5 | TRBV5-6 | ASSQTGLGNQPQH
TRBJ2-1 | TRBV4-3 | ASSTQAGVPYNEQF
TRBJ1-4 | TRBV7-8 | ASSLLGRGDEKLF
TRBJ2-7 | TRBV9 | ASSPEAPYEQY
TRBJ1-1 | TRBV7-9 | ASSETGQANTEAF
TRBJ2-7 | TRBV7-9 | ASTHSTFPTYEQY
TRBJ2-7 | TRBV5-1 | ASSPGQGAMLSYEQY
TRBJ2-2 | TRBV9 | ASSRGRAGELF
TRBJ2-2 | TRBV5-1 | ASSFLTGEDGELF
TRBJ2-7 | TRBV5-8 | ASSLARADEQY
TRBJ1-2 | TRBV6-5 | ASRPPDTNGYT
TRBJ1-1 | TRBV4-3 | ASSQSARGQAEAF